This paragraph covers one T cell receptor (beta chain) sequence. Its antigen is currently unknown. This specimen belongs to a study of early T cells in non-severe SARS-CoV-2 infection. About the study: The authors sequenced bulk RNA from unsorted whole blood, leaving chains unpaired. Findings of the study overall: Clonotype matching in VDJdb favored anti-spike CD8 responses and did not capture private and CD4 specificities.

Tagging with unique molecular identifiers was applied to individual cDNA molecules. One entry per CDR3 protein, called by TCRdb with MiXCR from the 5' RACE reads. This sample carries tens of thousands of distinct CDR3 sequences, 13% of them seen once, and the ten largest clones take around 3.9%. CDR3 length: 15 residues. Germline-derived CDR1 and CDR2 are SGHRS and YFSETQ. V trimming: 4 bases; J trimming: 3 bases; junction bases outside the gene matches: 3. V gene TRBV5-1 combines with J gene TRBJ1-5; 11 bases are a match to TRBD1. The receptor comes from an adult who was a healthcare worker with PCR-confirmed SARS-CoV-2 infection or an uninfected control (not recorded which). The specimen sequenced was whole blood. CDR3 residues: CASSPGQGANQPQHF. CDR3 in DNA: TGCGCCAGCAGCCCAGGACAGGGGGCCAATCAGCCCCAGCATTTT.